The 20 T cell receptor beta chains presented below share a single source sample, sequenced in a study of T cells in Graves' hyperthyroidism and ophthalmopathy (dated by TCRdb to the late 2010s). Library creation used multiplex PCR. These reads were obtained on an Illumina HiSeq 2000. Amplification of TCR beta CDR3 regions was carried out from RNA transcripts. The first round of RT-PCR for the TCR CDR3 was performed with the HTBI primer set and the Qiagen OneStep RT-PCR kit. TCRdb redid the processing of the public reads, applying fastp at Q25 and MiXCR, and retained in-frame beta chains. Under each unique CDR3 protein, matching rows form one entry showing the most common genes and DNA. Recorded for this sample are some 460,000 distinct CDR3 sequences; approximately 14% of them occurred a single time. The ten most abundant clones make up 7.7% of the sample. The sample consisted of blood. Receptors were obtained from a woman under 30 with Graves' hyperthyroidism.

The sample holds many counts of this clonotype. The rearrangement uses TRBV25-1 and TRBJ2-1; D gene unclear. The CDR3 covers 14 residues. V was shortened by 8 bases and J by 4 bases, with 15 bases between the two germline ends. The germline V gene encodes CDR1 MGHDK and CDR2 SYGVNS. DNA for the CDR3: TGTGCCAGCGGGCTCCGGACCTCATACAATGAGCAGTTCTTC. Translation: CASGLRTSYNEQFF.

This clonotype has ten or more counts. The CDR3 nucleotides read TGTGCCAGCAGCAGGGGACTAGCGGGGGGGCCTACCACCGGGGAGCTGTTTTTT. Its translation is CASSRGLAGGPTTGELFF. This sequence joins TRBV13 and TRBJ2-2, with 16 bases identical to TRBD2. This CDR3 is built from 18 residues. V lost 5 bases, J lost 4 bases, and 7 bases stayed unmatched. CDR1 is PRHDT, CDR2 FYEKMQ, per germline (reference sequence).

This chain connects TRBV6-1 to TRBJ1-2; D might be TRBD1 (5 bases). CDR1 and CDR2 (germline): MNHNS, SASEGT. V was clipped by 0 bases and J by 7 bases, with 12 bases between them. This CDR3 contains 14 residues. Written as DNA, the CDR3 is TGTGCCAGCAGTGAAGCGGGGACTAGCAGTGGCTACACCTTC. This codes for CASSEAGTSSGYTF.

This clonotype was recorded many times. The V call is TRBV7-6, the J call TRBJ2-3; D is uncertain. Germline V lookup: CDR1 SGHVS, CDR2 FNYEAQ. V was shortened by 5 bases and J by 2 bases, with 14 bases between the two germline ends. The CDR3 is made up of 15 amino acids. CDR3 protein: CASSTDSLLTDTQYF. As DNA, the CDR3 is TGTGCCAGCAGCACCGACTCCCTACTCACAGATACGCAGTATTTT.

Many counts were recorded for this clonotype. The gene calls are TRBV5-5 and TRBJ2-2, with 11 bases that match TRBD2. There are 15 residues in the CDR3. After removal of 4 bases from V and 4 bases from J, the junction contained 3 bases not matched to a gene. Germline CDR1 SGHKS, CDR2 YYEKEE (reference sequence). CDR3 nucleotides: TGTGCCAGCAGCCCTAGCGGGAGGACCACCGGGGAGCTGTTTTTT. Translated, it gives CASSPSGRTTGELFF.

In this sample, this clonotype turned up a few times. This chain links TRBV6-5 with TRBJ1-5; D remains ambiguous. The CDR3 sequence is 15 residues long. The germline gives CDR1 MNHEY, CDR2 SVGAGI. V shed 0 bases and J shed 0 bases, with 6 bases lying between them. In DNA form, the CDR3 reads TGTGCCAGCAGTTACTCAGGGAGTAGCAATCAGCCCCAGCATTTT. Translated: CASSYSGSSNQPQHF.

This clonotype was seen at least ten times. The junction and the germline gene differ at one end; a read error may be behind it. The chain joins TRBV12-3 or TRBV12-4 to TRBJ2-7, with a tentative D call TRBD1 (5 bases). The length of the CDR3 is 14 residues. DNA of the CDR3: TGTGCCAGCAGTTCTCAGGGTTTTGGGCTACGTATGAACTTC. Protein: CASSSQGFGLRMNF.

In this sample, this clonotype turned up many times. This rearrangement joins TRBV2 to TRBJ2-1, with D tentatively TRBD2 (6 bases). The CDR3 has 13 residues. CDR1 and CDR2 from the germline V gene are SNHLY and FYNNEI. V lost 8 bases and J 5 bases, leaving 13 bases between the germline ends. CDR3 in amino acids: CASLASAHNEQFF. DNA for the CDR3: TGTGCCAGCTTGGCTAGCGCCCACAATGAGCAGTTCTTC.

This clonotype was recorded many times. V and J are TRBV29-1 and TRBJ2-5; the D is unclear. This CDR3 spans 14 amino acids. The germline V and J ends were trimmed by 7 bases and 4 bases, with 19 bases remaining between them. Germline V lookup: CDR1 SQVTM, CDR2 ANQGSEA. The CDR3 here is CSDDGRHCLETQYF. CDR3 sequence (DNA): TGCAGCGACGACGGCAGGCACTGTCTAGAGACCCAGTACTTC. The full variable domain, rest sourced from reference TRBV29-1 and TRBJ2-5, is SAVISQKPSRDICQRGTSLTIQCQVDSQVTMMFWYRQQPGQSLTLIATANQGSEATYESGFVIDKFPISRPNLTFSTLTVSNMSPEDSSIYLCSDDGRHCLETQYFGPGTRLLVL.

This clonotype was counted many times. CDR3 sequence (DNA): TGTGCCACCTGCCGGGGGGCAAATGAAAAACTGTTTTTT. This codes for CATCRGANEKLFF. This sequence joins TRBV6-1 and TRBJ1-4, with a weak D call TRBD1 (6 bases). Trimming removed 10 bases from V and 5 bases from J, with 14 bases in between. The germline V gene has CDR1 MNHNS and CDR2 SASEGT. This CDR3 has 13 residues.

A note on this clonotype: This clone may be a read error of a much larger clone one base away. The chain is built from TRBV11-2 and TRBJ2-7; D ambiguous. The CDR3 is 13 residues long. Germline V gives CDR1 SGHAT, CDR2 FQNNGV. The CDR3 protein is CASTSSDVYERYF. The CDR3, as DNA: TGTGCCAGCACCTCGTCGGACGTTTACGAGCGGTACTTC.

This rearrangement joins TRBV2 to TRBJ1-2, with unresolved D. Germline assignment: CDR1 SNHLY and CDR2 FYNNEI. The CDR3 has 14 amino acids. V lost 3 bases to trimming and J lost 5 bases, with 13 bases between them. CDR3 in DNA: TGTGCCAGCAGTGATTCCCAGTGGGTATATGGCTACACCTTC. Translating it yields CASSDSQWVYGYTF. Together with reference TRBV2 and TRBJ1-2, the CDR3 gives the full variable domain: EPEVTQTPSHQVTQMGQEVILRCVPISNHLYFYWYRQILGQKVEFLVSFYNNEISEKSEIFDDQFSVERPDGSNFTLKIRSTKLEDSAMYFCASSDSQWVYGYTFGSGTRLTVV.

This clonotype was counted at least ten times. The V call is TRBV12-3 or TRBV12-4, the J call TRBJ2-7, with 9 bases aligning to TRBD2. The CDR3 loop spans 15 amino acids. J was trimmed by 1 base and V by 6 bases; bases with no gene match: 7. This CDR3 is CASRQETSGSYEQYF. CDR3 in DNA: TGTGCCAGCAGACAAGAGACTAGCGGTTCCTACGAGCAGTACTTC.

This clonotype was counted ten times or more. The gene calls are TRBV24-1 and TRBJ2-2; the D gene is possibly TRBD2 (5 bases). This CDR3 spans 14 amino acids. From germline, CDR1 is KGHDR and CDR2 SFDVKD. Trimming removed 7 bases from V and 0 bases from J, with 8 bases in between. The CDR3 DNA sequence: TGTGCCACCAGGGCCGGGGCGAACACCGGGGAGCTGTTTTTT. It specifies CATRAGANTGELFF.

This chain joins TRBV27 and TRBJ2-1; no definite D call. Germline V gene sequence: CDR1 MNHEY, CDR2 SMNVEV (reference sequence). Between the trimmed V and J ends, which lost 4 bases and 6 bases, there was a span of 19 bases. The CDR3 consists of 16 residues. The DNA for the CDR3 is TGTGCCAGCAGTTATTTAAGGACCCACCTGGGCAATGAGCAGTTCTTC. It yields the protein CASSYLRTHLGNEQFF.

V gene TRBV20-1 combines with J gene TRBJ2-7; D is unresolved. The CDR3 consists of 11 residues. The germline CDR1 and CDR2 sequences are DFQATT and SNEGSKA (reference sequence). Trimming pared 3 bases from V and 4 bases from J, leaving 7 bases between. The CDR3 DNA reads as TGCAGTGCTAGTGACCAGTACGAGCAGTACTTC. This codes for CSASDQYEQYF.

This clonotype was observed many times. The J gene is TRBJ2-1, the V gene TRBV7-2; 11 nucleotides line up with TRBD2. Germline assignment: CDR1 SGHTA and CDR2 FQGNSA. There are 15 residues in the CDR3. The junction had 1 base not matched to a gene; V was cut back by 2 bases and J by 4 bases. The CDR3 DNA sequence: TGTGCCAGCAGCTTAAGGACTAGCGGGTACAATGAGCAGTTCTTC. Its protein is CASSLRTSGYNEQFF.

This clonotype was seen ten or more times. The CDR3 nucleotides read TGCAGTGCCAGACCCACAGGGTGGGGGACTGAAGCTTTCTTT. It specifies CSARPTGWGTEAFF. The genes are TRBV20-1 and TRBJ1-1; the D gene is possibly TRBD1 (6 bases). CDR3 length: 14 amino acids. Germline V lookup: CDR1 DFQATT, CDR2 SNEGSKA (reference sequence). V shed 6 bases and J shed 5 bases, with 19 bases lying between them.

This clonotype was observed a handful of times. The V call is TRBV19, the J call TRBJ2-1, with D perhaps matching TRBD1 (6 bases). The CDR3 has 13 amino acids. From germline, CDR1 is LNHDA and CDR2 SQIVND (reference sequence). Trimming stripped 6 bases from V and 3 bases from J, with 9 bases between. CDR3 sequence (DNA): TGTGCCAGTAGGGACAGCTACTACAATGAGCAGTTCTTC. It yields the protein CASRDSYYNEQFF.

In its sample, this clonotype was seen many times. CDR3 region: CASSPAGEQYF. CDR3 DNA sequence: TGTGCCAGCAGCCCCGCAGGCGAGCAGTACTTC. The J gene is TRBJ2-7, the V gene TRBV28; the D is unclear. The CDR3 has 11 amino acids. V gave up 6 bases and J gave up 6 bases, with 9 bases separating them. Germline CDR1 MDHEN, CDR2 SYDVKM.